These T cell receptor beta chains were read from a single sample in a study of a mutant IDH1 vaccine in newly diagnosed glioma. Produced via immunoSEQ multiplex PCR; TCRdb's table is partial and in-frame only. The sample gives about 56,000 clones, 87% of which show up once; about 1.4% is in the top ten. These receptors' targets are unknown. Sequenced material: PBMCs, taken from a glioma patient whose treatment included an IDH1 peptide vaccine. Receptor source: a man in his forties or fifties with glioma. CDR3s include the opening cysteine and the closing phenylalanine or tryptophan. Each record gives: clone size, V gene, D gene, J gene, CDR3 protein, CDR3 DNA. D genes are given only for firm matches. Clone size is given for some rows only: seen once, a few or many times, or a class if the clone is expanded.

>.|TRBV10-3|TRBD1|TRBJ1-5
CAISEGGQVDQPQHF
TGTGCCATCAGTGAGGGGGGACAGGTGGATCAGCCCCAGCATTTT
>.|TRBV7-2|TRBD1|TRBJ2-5
CASSFVRDRTGETQYF
TGTGCCAGCAGCTTCGTAAGGGACAGGACCGGAGAGACCCAGTACTTC
>.|TRBV5-5|TRBD1|TRBJ2-7
CASSTGTGDYEQYF
TGTGCCAGCAGCACCGGGACAGGGGACTACGAGCAGTACTTC
>.|TRBV7-2|TRBD2|TRBJ2-7
CASSLGGGTSGRSQDF
TGTGCCAGCAGCTTGGGGGGCGGGACTAGCGGGAGGTCCCAGGACTTC
>.|TRBV14|.|TRBJ2-7
CASSQQGFSYEQYF
TGTGCCAGCAGCCAACAGGGATTCTCCTACGAGCAGTACTTC
>.|TRBV7-2|.|TRBJ2-5
CASSFRRSGETQYF
TGTGCCAGCAGCTTTAGACGAAGCGGGGAGACCCAGTACTTC
>.|TRBV10-3|TRBD1|TRBJ2-7
CAISDLGQGAGEQYF
TGTGCCATCAGTGACTTGGGACAGGGGGCGGGGGAGCAGTACTTC
>.|TRBV29-1|.|TRBJ2-1
CSASGRNSYNEQFF
TGCAGCGCATCCGGGAGAAACTCCTACAATGAGCAGTTCTTC
>.|TRBV7-9|.|TRBJ1-5
CASGLRGGDGQPQHF
TGTGCCAGCGGCCTTAGGGGAGGGGATGGTCAGCCCCAGCATTTT
>.|TRBV7-2|.|TRBJ2-1
CASSLLGQQFF
TGTGCCAGCAGCTTATTGGGCCAGCAGTTCTTC
>.|TRBV5-4|TRBD1|TRBJ1-4
CASSLKGQANEKLFF
TGTGCCAGCAGCTTGAAGGGACAGGCTAATGAAAAACTGTTTTTT
>.|TRBV7-9|TRBD1|TRBJ2-1
CASSPVRGRVEQFF
TGTGCCAGCAGCCCCGTTAGGGGGCGCGTGGAGCAGTTCTTC
>.|TRBV5-1|TRBD1|TRBJ1-3
CASSRTTGGADTIYF
TGCGCCAGCAGCCGGACGACAGGGGGCGCGGACACCATATATTTT
>.|TRBV5-1|.|TRBJ1-1
CASSLTREGAFF
TGCGCCAGCAGCTTGACCAGGGAGGGAGCTTTCTTT
>.|TRBV19|.|TRBJ1-5
CASSLPGVGNQPQHF
TGTGCCAGTAGTCTTCCAGGGGTGGGCAATCAGCCCCAGCATTTT
>.|TRBV11-2|.|TRBJ1-1
CASSLEVGEILNTEAFF
TGTGCCAGCAGCTTAGAGGTAGGGGAGATTTTAAACACTGAAGCTTTCTTT
>.|TRBV7-2|.|TRBJ2-7
CASSSWTGDYEQYF
TGTGCCAGCAGCTCCTGGACTGGGGACTACGAGCAGTACTTC
>.|TRBV5-4|TRBD2|TRBJ2-3
CASSLLSGRTDTQYF
TGTGCCAGCAGCCTCCTGAGCGGGAGGACAGATACGCAGTATTTT
>.|TRBV9|.|TRBJ2-7
CASSVGSTYEQYF
TGTGCCAGCAGCGTAGGTTCTACCTACGAGCAGTACTTC
>.|TRBV7-6|.|TRBJ2-7
CASSLQGKYEQYF
TGTGCCAGCAGCCTACAGGGCAAGTACGAGCAGTACTTC
>.|TRBV5-5|TRBD2|TRBJ2-3
CASSFTSGRTTDTQYF
TGTGCCAGCAGCTTTACGAGCGGGAGGACGACAGATACGCAGTATTTT
>once|TRBV2|TRBD2|TRBJ2-2
CASRLAGVGTGELFF
TGTGCCAGCAGGCTAGCGGGAGTGGGCACCGGGGAGCTGTTTTTT
>.|TRBV6-5|.|TRBJ1-2
CASGSPQWNGYTF
TGTGCCAGCGGATCCCCCCAGTGGAATGGCTACACCTTC
>few|TRBV6-1|.|TRBJ1-4
CASSEPGRANEKLFF
TGTGCCAGCAGTGAACCGGGGCGAGCTAATGAAAAACTGTTTTTT
>many|TRBV18|.|TRBJ1-2
CASSPETPAGYTF
TGTGCCAGCTCACCCGAAACCCCTGCAGGCTACACCTTC
>.|TRBV5-5|.|TRBJ2-1
CASSSWDEQFF
TGTGCCAGCAGCTCATGGGATGAGCAGTTCTTC